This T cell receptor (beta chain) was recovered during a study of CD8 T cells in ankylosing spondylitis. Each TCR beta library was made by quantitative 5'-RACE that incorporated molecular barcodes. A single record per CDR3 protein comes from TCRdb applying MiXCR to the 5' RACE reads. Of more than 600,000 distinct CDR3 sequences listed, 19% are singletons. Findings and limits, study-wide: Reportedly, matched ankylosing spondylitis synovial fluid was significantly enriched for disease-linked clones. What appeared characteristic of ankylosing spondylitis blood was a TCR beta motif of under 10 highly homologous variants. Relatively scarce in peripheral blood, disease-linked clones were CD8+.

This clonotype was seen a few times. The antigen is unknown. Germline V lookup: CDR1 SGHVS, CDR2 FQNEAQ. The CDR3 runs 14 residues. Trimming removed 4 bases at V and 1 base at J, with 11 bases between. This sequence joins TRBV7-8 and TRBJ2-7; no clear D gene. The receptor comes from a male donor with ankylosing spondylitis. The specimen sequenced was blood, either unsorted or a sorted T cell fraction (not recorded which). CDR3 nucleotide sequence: TGTGCCAGCAGCTCTATTAAGACTTCCTACGAGCAGTACTTC. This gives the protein CASSSIKTSYEQYF.